A selection of T cell receptor beta chains follows, all from one sample in a study of OX40 agonist ivuxolimab in advanced cancers. The repertoire was sequenced with immunoSEQ multiplex PCR; TCRdb's copy has only in-frame clones and lacks some. The sample yields approximately 11,000 clones, roughly four fifths seen once. The source was CD4+ or CD8+ T cells sorted from blood, collected in a trial of the OX40 agonist ivuxolimab. Receptors originate from an adult with an advanced solid tumor such as melanoma, head and neck, liver or kidney cancer. Both conserved end residues are part of each CDR3. Each record gives: D gene, V gene, clone size, J gene, CDR3 protein, CDR3 DNA. The D gene is left open where the match is weak. A row's size may be missing; if present it is once, few, many or a size class.

d_gene: TRBD1; v_gene: TRBV4-3; abundance: few; j_gene: TRBJ1-5; CDR3aa: CASSREEGANQPQHF; CDR3nt: TGCGCCAGCAGCCGGGAGGAGGGGGCGAATCAGCCCCAGCATTTT
d_gene: TRBD1; v_gene: TRBV19; abundance: -; j_gene: TRBJ1-1; CDR3aa: CASTLQGGNTEAFF; CDR3nt: TGTGCCAGTACCCTACAGGGGGGGAACACTGAAGCTTTCTTT
d_gene: -; v_gene: TRBV27; abundance: once; j_gene: TRBJ2-1; CDR3aa: CASSLGGSGNEQFF; CDR3nt: TGTGCCAGCAGTTTAGGTGGCTCGGGCAATGAGCAGTTCTTC
d_gene: -; v_gene: TRBV7-2; abundance: medium-sized; j_gene: TRBJ2-3; CDR3aa: CASSLRGQDTQYF; CDR3nt: TGTGCCAGCAGCTTAAGGGGCCAAGATACGCAGTATTTT
d_gene: -; v_gene: TRBV5-5; abundance: -; j_gene: TRBJ1-1; CDR3aa: CASSLEAGIGTEAFF; CDR3nt: TGTGCCAGCAGCTTGGAGGCAGGGATAGGCACTGAAGCTTTCTTT
d_gene: -; v_gene: TRBV20-1; abundance: few; j_gene: TRBJ2-7; CDR3aa: CSAGKYEQYF; CDR3nt: TGCAGTGCGGGGAAGTACGAGCAGTACTTC
d_gene: -; v_gene: TRBV19; abundance: once; j_gene: TRBJ1-1; CDR3aa: CASTHRTLNTEAFF; CDR3nt: TGTGCCAGTACTCATCGGACCTTGAACACTGAAGCTTTCTTT
d_gene: TRBD1; v_gene: TRBV5-1; abundance: -; j_gene: TRBJ1-1; CDR3aa: CASNTGQGNTEAFF; CDR3nt: TGCGCCAGCAACACGGGACAGGGTAACACTGAAGCTTTCTTT
d_gene: TRBD2; v_gene: TRBV7-2; abundance: -; j_gene: TRBJ2-3; CDR3aa: CASSLNRAGGPPGTDTQYF; CDR3nt: TGTGCCAGCAGCTTAAATCGAGCGGGAGGGCCTCCCGGCACAGATACGCAGTATTTT
d_gene: -; v_gene: TRBV9; abundance: -; j_gene: TRBJ1-2; CDR3aa: CASSVDRDWDGYTF; CDR3nt: TGTGCCAGCAGCGTAGACAGGGATTGGGATGGCTACACCTTC
d_gene: TRBD1; v_gene: TRBV6-1; abundance: -; j_gene: TRBJ1-2; CDR3aa: CASRSDRDYGYTF; CDR3nt: TGTGCCAGCAGATCGGACAGGGACTATGGCTACACCTTC
d_gene: -; v_gene: TRBV9; abundance: -; j_gene: TRBJ1-2; CDR3aa: CASSEPGQIYGYTF; CDR3nt: TGTGCCAGCAGCGAACCCGGACAAATCTATGGCTACACCTTC
d_gene: TRBD1; v_gene: TRBV5-1; abundance: -; j_gene: TRBJ2-2; CDR3aa: CASSSTGDTGELFF; CDR3nt: TGTGCCAGCAGCTCTACAGGGGACACCGGGGAGCTGTTTTTT
d_gene: -; v_gene: TRBV29-1; abundance: -; j_gene: TRBJ1-2; CDR3aa: CSEALNDRANGYTF; CDR3nt: TGCAGCGAAGCGTTGAATGATAGGGCGAATGGCTACACCTTC
d_gene: TRBD1; v_gene: TRBV11-2; abundance: -; j_gene: TRBJ2-7; CDR3aa: CASSSPGQGAYEQYF; CDR3nt: TGTGCCAGCAGTTCACCGGGACAGGGGGCCTACGAGCAGTACTTC
d_gene: TRBD2; v_gene: TRBV11-3; abundance: large; j_gene: TRBJ2-1; CDR3aa: CASSDRTSGGEDEQFF; CDR3nt: TGTGCCAGCAGCGACAGGACTAGCGGGGGTGAGGATGAGCAGTTCTTC
d_gene: TRBD1; v_gene: TRBV6-5; abundance: -; j_gene: TRBJ2-3; CDR3aa: CASSYGDRSTDTQYF; CDR3nt: TGTGCCAGCAGTTACGGGGACAGGAGCACAGATACGCAGTATTTT
d_gene: -; v_gene: TRBV15; abundance: -; j_gene: TRBJ2-3; CDR3aa: CATSRDGQATDTQYF; CDR3nt: TGTGCCACCAGCAGAGATGGTCAGGCCACAGATACGCAGTATTTT
d_gene: TRBD2; v_gene: TRBV6-4; abundance: -; j_gene: TRBJ2-3; CDR3aa: CASSRSGGATDTQYF; CDR3nt: TGTGCCAGCAGTCGCAGCGGGGGGGCTACAGATACGCAGTATTTT
d_gene: -; v_gene: TRBV19; abundance: few; j_gene: TRBJ2-7; CDR3aa: CASSIGGYEQYF; CDR3nt: TGTGCCAGTAGTATAGGAGGCTACGAGCAGTACTTC
d_gene: TRBD2; v_gene: TRBV6-4; abundance: -; j_gene: TRBJ2-1; CDR3aa: CASSEFSGGGAYNEQFF; CDR3nt: TGTGCCAGCAGTGAGTTTAGTGGCGGGGGGGCCTACAATGAGCAGTTCTTC
d_gene: -; v_gene: TRBV5-6; abundance: -; j_gene: TRBJ1-1; CDR3aa: CASSFDAGTEAFF; CDR3nt: TGTGCCAGCAGCTTCGATGCGGGCACTGAAGCTTTCTTT
d_gene: -; v_gene: TRBV5-1; abundance: -; j_gene: TRBJ1-1; CDR3aa: CASSSGGGNTEAFF; CDR3nt: TGCGCCAGCAGCTCCGGGGGGGGGAACACTGAAGCTTTCTTT
d_gene: -; v_gene: TRBV6-1; abundance: -; j_gene: TRBJ2-3; CDR3aa: CASRDWLYTDTQYF; CDR3nt: TGTGCCAGCAGGGACTGGTTATACACAGATACGCAGTATTTT
d_gene: -; v_gene: TRBV11-2; abundance: once; j_gene: TRBJ2-5; CDR3aa: CASSLDMGPGAQETQYF; CDR3nt: TGTGCCAGCAGCTTAGACATGGGGCCCGGGGCTCAAGAGACCCAGTACTTC
d_gene: -; v_gene: TRBV7-6; abundance: -; j_gene: TRBJ1-1; CDR3aa: CASSLGDTPGPGNTEAFF; CDR3nt: TGTGCCAGCAGCTTAGGGGACACACCCGGACCGGGGAACACTGAAGCTTTCTTT
d_gene: TRBD1; v_gene: TRBV28; abundance: -; j_gene: TRBJ2-7; CDR3aa: CATRTGGSYEQYF; CDR3nt: TGTGCCACCCGGACAGGGGGTTCCTACGAGCAGTACTTC
d_gene: -; v_gene: TRBV6-6; abundance: -; j_gene: TRBJ2-5; CDR3aa: CASSYSKGLGETQYF; CDR3nt: TGTGCCAGCAGTTACTCGAAAGGGTTGGGAGAGACCCAGTACTTC
d_gene: -; v_gene: TRBV6-6; abundance: once; j_gene: TRBJ2-1; CDR3aa: CASSYYRDNEQFF; CDR3nt: TGTGCCAGCAGTTACTACAGGGACAATGAGCAGTTCTTC
d_gene: -; v_gene: TRBV7-2; abundance: -; j_gene: TRBJ2-3; CDR3aa: CASSKGLFTDTQYF; CDR3nt: TGTGCCAGCAGCAAGGGACTGTTCACAGATACGCAGTATTTT
d_gene: -; v_gene: TRBV10-2; abundance: few; j_gene: TRBJ1-2; CDR3aa: CASSGRGPHYGYTF; CDR3nt: TGCGCCAGCAGTGGTCGGGGCCCGCACTATGGCTACACCTTC
d_gene: -; v_gene: TRBV2; abundance: once; j_gene: TRBJ2-5; CDR3aa: CASSGSGSRSKYETQYF; CDR3nt: TGTGCCAGCAGTGGGTCAGGGAGTAGGTCAAAGTATGAGACCCAGTACTTC
d_gene: TRBD1; v_gene: TRBV2; abundance: -; j_gene: TRBJ2-4; CDR3aa: CASGKPGQGNLAKNIQYF; CDR3nt: TGTGCCAGCGGCAAACCGGGACAGGGAAACCTAGCCAAAAACATTCAGTACTTC
d_gene: -; v_gene: TRBV27; abundance: -; j_gene: TRBJ2-1; CDR3aa: CASSFSQVNEQFF; CDR3nt: TGTGCCAGCAGTTTTAGTCAGGTCAATGAGCAGTTCTTC
d_gene: -; v_gene: TRBV27; abundance: -; j_gene: TRBJ2-7; CDR3aa: CASSLFVSYEQYF; CDR3nt: TGTGCCAGCAGTTTATTTGTTTCCTACGAGCAGTACTTC
d_gene: TRBD1; v_gene: TRBV15; abundance: -; j_gene: TRBJ2-1; CDR3aa: CATSTGTGAYNEQFF; CDR3nt: TGTGCCACCAGCACGGGAACAGGGGCCTACAATGAGCAGTTCTTC
d_gene: TRBD1; v_gene: TRBV27; abundance: -; j_gene: TRBJ2-3; CDR3aa: CASSLTAPTGGTDTQYF; CDR3nt: TGTGCCAGCAGTTTGACCGCCCCGACAGGGGGCACAGATACGCAGTATTTT
d_gene: -; v_gene: TRBV27; abundance: -; j_gene: TRBJ1-6; CDR3aa: CASSLGAERGPLHF; CDR3nt: TGTGCCAGCAGTTTGGGGGCTGAGAGGGGGCCCCTCCACTTT
d_gene: TRBD2; v_gene: TRBV28; abundance: -; j_gene: TRBJ2-7; CDR3aa: CASSSLLAGLTYEQYF; CDR3nt: TGTGCCAGCAGTTCCCTCCTAGCGGGCCTAACCTACGAGCAGTACTTC
d_gene: -; v_gene: TRBV7-2; abundance: -; j_gene: TRBJ1-2; CDR3aa: CASSLATGSNYGYTF; CDR3nt: TGTGCCAGCAGCTTAGCCACAGGGTCTAACTATGGCTACACCTTC
d_gene: -; v_gene: TRBV20-1; abundance: -; j_gene: TRBJ1-2; CDR3aa: CSDRSYGYTF; CDR3nt: TGCAGTGACAGATCGTATGGCTACACCTTC
d_gene: TRBD2; v_gene: TRBV19; abundance: once; j_gene: TRBJ2-2; CDR3aa: CASAGTSGLNTGELFF; CDR3nt: TGTGCCAGCGCCGGGACTAGCGGACTTAACACCGGGGAGCTGTTTTTT
d_gene: -; v_gene: TRBV9; abundance: -; j_gene: TRBJ2-2; CDR3aa: CASSVHAGGELFF; CDR3nt: TGTGCCAGCAGCGTACATGCTGGCGGGGAGCTGTTTTTT
d_gene: TRBD2; v_gene: TRBV7-8; abundance: -; j_gene: TRBJ2-1; CDR3aa: CASSLEGLAGWNEQFF; CDR3nt: TGTGCCAGCAGCTTAGAGGGACTAGCGGGATGGAATGAGCAGTTCTTC
d_gene: -; v_gene: TRBV5-6; abundance: few; j_gene: TRBJ2-7; CDR3aa: CASSLGHEQYF; CDR3nt: TGTGCCAGCAGCTTGGGACACGAGCAGTACTTC
d_gene: TRBD1; v_gene: TRBV28; abundance: -; j_gene: TRBJ1-2; CDR3aa: CASSLYATGTGYYGYTF; CDR3nt: TGTGCCAGCAGCCTTTATGCGACAGGGACCGGTTACTATGGCTACACCTTC
d_gene: -; v_gene: TRBV4-2; abundance: few; j_gene: TRBJ2-5; CDR3aa: CASSPSDGSQETQYF; CDR3nt: TGTGCCAGCAGCCCCAGCGACGGGAGCCAAGAGACCCAGTACTTC
d_gene: TRBD1; v_gene: TRBV19; abundance: few; j_gene: TRBJ1-5; CDR3aa: CASSRQGPQPQHF; CDR3nt: TGTGCCAGTAGTCGACAGGGCCCTCAGCCCCAGCATTTT
d_gene: -; v_gene: TRBV2; abundance: -; j_gene: TRBJ1-1; CDR3aa: CASRRVWNTEAFF; CDR3nt: TGTGCCAGCAGAAGGGTGTGGAACACTGAAGCTTTCTTT
d_gene: TRBD2; v_gene: TRBV6-4; abundance: -; j_gene: TRBJ2-5; CDR3aa: CASSVVAGAQETQYF; CDR3nt: TGTGCCAGCAGTGTTGTAGCGGGGGCCCAAGAGACCCAGTACTTC
d_gene: -; v_gene: TRBV11-1; abundance: -; j_gene: TRBJ1-1; CDR3aa: CASSFSYTEAFF; CDR3nt: TGTGCCAGCAGCTTTTCTTACACTGAAGCTTTCTTT
d_gene: -; v_gene: TRBV27; abundance: -; j_gene: TRBJ2-7; CDR3aa: CASSFLGAAYEQYF; CDR3nt: TGTGCCAGCAGTTTCTTGGGAGCCGCCTACGAGCAGTACTTC
d_gene: TRBD2; v_gene: TRBV4-3; abundance: -; j_gene: TRBJ2-2; CDR3aa: CASSQDRLAGATGELFF; CDR3nt: TGCGCCAGCAGCCAAGATAGGCTAGCGGGAGCCACCGGGGAGCTGTTTTTT
d_gene: -; v_gene: TRBV7-9; abundance: -; j_gene: TRBJ1-5; CDR3aa: CASSSIEEVWNQPQHF; CDR3nt: TGTGCCAGCAGCTCCATAGAGGAGGTTTGGAATCAGCCCCAGCATTTT
d_gene: -; v_gene: TRBV30; abundance: once; j_gene: TRBJ1-1; CDR3aa: CAWSTQGRSTEAFF; CDR3nt: TGTGCCTGGAGTACTCAGGGACGAAGCACTGAAGCTTTCTTT
d_gene: -; v_gene: TRBV10-3; abundance: -; j_gene: TRBJ1-1; CDR3aa: CATGEEGTMNTEAFF; CDR3nt: TGTGCCACCGGAGAGGAGGGTACCATGAACACTGAAGCTTTCTTT
d_gene: TRBD1; v_gene: TRBV11-2; abundance: -; j_gene: TRBJ1-6; CDR3aa: CASSYGTGWNNSPLHF; CDR3nt: TGTGCCAGCAGCTACGGGACAGGATGGAATAATTCACCCCTCCACTTT
d_gene: TRBD1; v_gene: TRBV28; abundance: -; j_gene: TRBJ1-5; CDR3aa: CASTLTGGNQPQHF; CDR3nt: TGTGCCAGCACCCTAACAGGGGGCAATCAGCCCCAGCATTTT
d_gene: TRBD1; v_gene: TRBV7-2; abundance: -; j_gene: TRBJ1-2; CDR3aa: CASSLGRLTGVGGYTF; CDR3nt: TGTGCCAGCAGCTTAGGGAGACTTACAGGGGTAGGTGGCTACACCTTC